This TCR beta chain was obtained from a study of CD8 T cells in ankylosing spondylitis. For TCR beta, libraries came from quantitative 5'-RACE with molecular barcodes. TCRdb reprocessed the 5' RACE reads with MiXCR, giving one entry per CDR3 protein. The data show some 92,000 distinct CDR3 sequences, under 30% seen once. This clonotype was counted only a few times. What it binds is not known. Whole-study results and caveats: Matched ankylosing spondylitis synovial fluid reportedly contained a significantly enriched population of disease-linked clones. Fewer than ten highly homologous variants made up a TCR beta motif, and this motif appeared characteristic of ankylosing spondylitis blood.

V dropped 2 bases and J dropped 1 base, with 15 bases sitting between them. This CDR3 is 16 amino acids long. CDR1 and CDR2 (germline): SGHRS, YFSETQ. This chain links TRBV5-1 with TRBJ1-1; TRBD1 might be the D (5 bases). This receptor was obtained from a male donor with ankylosing spondylitis or in good health (not recorded which). Sequenced sample: blood, either unsorted or a sorted T cell fraction (not recorded which). CDR3 loop: CASSFPTGGGNTEAFF. CDR3 bases: TGCGCCAGCAGCTTCCCCACTGGGGGGGGGAACACTGAAGCTTTCTTT. The whole variable domain, remainder taken from reference TRBV5-1 and TRBJ1-1, is KAGVTQTPRYLIKTRGQQVTLSCSPISGHRSVSWYQQTPGQGLQFLFEYFSETQRNKGNFPGRFSGRQFSNSRSEMNVSTLELGDSALYLCASSFPTGGGNTEAFFGQGTRLTVV.